This passage covers 19 T cell receptor beta chains from one sample sequenced in a study of PD-1 blockade in classical Hodgkin lymphoma. Libraries were prepared by immunoSEQ multiplex PCR; TCRdb keeps only in-frame clonotypes and omits some of them. The table has roughly 30,000 clones, roughly 90% seen once. Noted time point: newly diagnosed, previously untreated cHL patient sample. The study purified CD4+ T cells from thawed PBMCs using magnetic negative selection. Sequenced material: CD4+ T cells from blood. The receptor set was obtained from a human donor with classical Hodgkin lymphoma.

The chain has TRBV28 and TRBJ1-2; 7 nucleotides line up with TRBD1. The CDR3 is 16 residues long. The germline CDR1 and CDR2 sequences are MDHEN and SYDVKM. J gave up 5 bases and V 7 bases, and 16 bases lay outside the gene matches. CDR3 nucleotides: TGTGCCAGCACCCAAATAGGGACAGAGGCCGGGTATGGCTACACCTTC. This encodes CASTQIGTEAGYGYTF.

The chain is built from TRBV18 and TRBJ1-4, with a tentative D call TRBD1 (5 bases). V lost 2 bases, J lost 2 bases, and 12 bases lay in between. CDR3 size: 16 residues. From germline, CDR1 is KGHSH and CDR2 LQKENI. In DNA form, the CDR3 reads TGTGCCAGCTCACCAACAAGTCGGGGGACTAATGAAAAACTGTTTTTT. Translation gives CASSPTSRGTNEKLFF.

J is TRBJ2-3 and V is TRBV7-3; possible D gene TRBD1, 6 bases. In germline, CDR1 is SGHTA, CDR2 FQGTGA. The CDR3 has 16 residues. The germline V and J ends were trimmed by 5 bases and 2 bases, with 17 bases remaining between them. The CDR3 DNA reads TGTGCCAGCAGCCCACAACCCGGGACACACACAGATACGCAGTATTTT. Encoded protein: CASSPQPGTHTDTQYF.

The rearrangement joins TRBV19 to TRBJ1-1, with a possible D match to TRBD1 (6 bases). Trimming shortened V by 2 bases and J by 2 bases, and 15 bases separated the two germline ends. Germline loops: CDR1 LNHDA, CDR2 SQIVND (reference sequence). The length of the CDR3 is 16 residues. The CDR3: CASSIPRGGRNTEAFF. CDR3 DNA sequence: TGTGCCAGTAGTATACCCCGCGGGGGGCGAAACACTGAAGCTTTCTTT.

The chain has TRBV5-1 and TRBJ1-1; maybe TRBD1 (6 bases). The CDR3 is made up of 15 amino acids. V was pared by 6 bases and J by 0 bases, with 15 bases between. In germline, CDR1 is SGHRS, CDR2 YFSETQ. The DNA of the CDR3 is TGCGCCAGCACAACAGGACAGCCTATGAACACTGAAGCTTTCTTT. Encoded protein: CASTTGQPMNTEAFF.

The V call is TRBV7-9, the J call TRBJ1-3, with D possibly TRBD1 on 5 matching bases. Germline lookup yields CDR1 SEHNR and CDR2 FQNEAQ (reference sequence). CDR3 length equals 14 residues. Trimming stripped 5 bases from V and 1 base from J, with 9 bases between. The chain's CDR3 is CASSPRTSGNTIYF. DNA of the CDR3: TGTGCCAGCAGCCCTCGGACATCTGGAAACACCATATATTTT.

The chain recombines TRBV10-3 with TRBJ1-4, with D possibly matching TRBD1 (5 bases). V lost 6 bases, J lost 7 bases, and 15 bases lay in between. This CDR3 has 14 residues. In germline, CDR1 is ENHRY, CDR2 SYGVKD. This chain's CDR3 is CAISGVGGFEKLFF. The CDR3 DNA sequence: TGTGCCATCAGCGGGGTTGGGGGGTTTGAAAAACTGTTTTTT.

This chain uses TRBV2 with TRBJ1-4; the match to TRBD1 covers 11 bases. This CDR3 has 14 amino acids. Germline CDR1 reads SNHLY; CDR2 reads FYNNEI. After removal of 5 bases from V and 10 bases from J, the junction contained 6 bases not matched to a gene. The CDR3: CASSRTGGSGKLFF. CDR3 in DNA: TGTGCCAGCAGTAGGACAGGGGGCTCGGGAAAACTGTTTTTT.

This chain uses TRBV30 with TRBJ1-2, with 7 bases that match TRBD1. V lost 0 bases to trimming and J lost 4 bases; unmatched junction nucleotides: 8. CDR3 length equals 15 residues. Looked up from germline, CDR1 is GTSNPN and CDR2 is SVGIG (reference sequence). CDR3 sequence (DNA): TGTGCCTGGAGTGTAGGATCAGGGGGGGGCTATGGCTACACCTTC. Translating it yields CAWSVGSGGGYGYTF. The complete variable domain, with remaining parts taken from reference TRBV30 and TRBJ1-2, reads SQTIHQWPATLVQPVGSPLSLECTVEGTSNPNLYWYRQAAGRGLQLLFYSVGIGQISSEVPQNLSASRPQDRQFILSSKKLLLSDSGFYLCAWSVGSGGGYGYTFGSGTRLTVV.

The CDR3 spells CASRKTDRQPQHF. DNA for the CDR3: TGTGCCAGCAGGAAGACCGACAGGCAGCCCCAGCATTTT. The chain recombines TRBV28 with TRBJ1-5; a possible D gene is TRBD1 (6 bases). Germline V gene sequence: CDR1 MDHEN, CDR2 SYDVKM. V was shortened by 6 bases and J by 7 bases, with 13 bases between the two germline ends. CDR3 length: 13 amino acids. Based on the CDR3 plus reference TRBV28 and TRBJ1-5, the full variable domain is DVKVTQSSRYLVKRTGEKVFLECVQDMDHENMFWYRQDPGLGLRLIYFSYDVKMKEKGDIPEGYSVSREKKERFSLILESASTNQTSMYLCASRKTDRQPQHFGDGTRLSIL.

The table lists this clone with a count of one. The rearrangement uses TRBV6-1 and TRBJ1-1, with D unclear. V shed 5 bases and J shed 3 bases, with 13 bases lying between them. Germline V gives CDR1 MNHNS, CDR2 SASEGT. There are 14 residues in the CDR3. As DNA, the CDR3 is TGTGCCAGCAGTACGGACCCCATGGACACTGAAGCTTTCTTT. Amino acid sequence: CASSTDPMDTEAFF.

The chain employs TRBV11-2 and TRBJ2-7, with no clear D. The CDR3 is 14 amino acids. The V gene lost 0 bases and the J gene lost 7 bases, with 13 bases spanning the gap. Germline-derived CDR1 and CDR2 are SGHAT and FQNNGV. Written as DNA, the CDR3 is TGTGCCAGCAGCTTAGACCCTGACCTGGGGGAGCAGTACTTC. Translation: CASSLDPDLGEQYF.

The CDR3 DNA sequence: TGTGCCAGCAGCCAAGGATCCGGGACAGGGGGTTCCTACGAGCAGTACTTC. This gives the protein CASSQGSGTGGSYEQYF. This chain connects TRBV4-2 to TRBJ2-7; 11 bases are shared with TRBD1. Trimming took 1 base from V and 1 from J; bases not matched to a gene: 6. Germline CDR1 reads LGHNA; CDR2 reads YNFKEQ. This CDR3 has 17 amino acids.

This chain connects TRBV2 to TRBJ2-7, with 8 bases fitting TRBD2. V shed 4 bases and J 6 bases; nucleotides not matched to a gene: 11. The CDR3 spans 15 residues. Per the germline V gene, CDR1 is SNHLY and CDR2 is FYNNEI. The CDR3 DNA reads as TGTGCCAGCAGTGCTTACGGGAGGGCCAGGGTCGAGCAGTACTTC. Residues: CASSAYGRARVEQYF. The full variable domain, completed using reference TRBV2 and TRBJ2-7, is EPEVTQTPSHQVTQMGQEVILRCVPISNHLYFYWYRQILGQKVEFLVSFYNNEISEKSEIFDDQFSVERPDGSNFTLKIRSTKLEDSAMYFCASSAYGRARVEQYFGPGTRLTVT.

The chain joins TRBV19 to TRBJ1-2, with D perhaps TRBD1 (6 bases). Germline V gives CDR1 LNHDA, CDR2 SQIVND (reference sequence). The V end lost 5 bases, the J end lost 4 bases, and 23 bases lay between the germline ends. The CDR3 is 17 residues long. For the CDR3, the DNA is TGTGCCAGTAGTCGCGAGAGGGGGGTCCGCCTAGGCTATGGCTACACCTTC. Its protein is CASSRERGVRLGYGYTF. Full variable domain (outside the CDR3, taken from reference TRBV19 and TRBJ1-2): DGGITQSPKYLFRKEGQNVTLSCEQNLNHDAMYWYRQDPGQGLRLIYYSQIVNDFQKGDIAEGYSVSREKKESFPLTVTSAQKNPTAFYLCASSRERGVRLGYGYTFGSGTRLTVV.

The chain has TRBV7-2 and TRBJ1-5; unclear D gene. Trimming shortened V by 2 bases and J by 5 bases, and 4 bases separated the two germline ends. CDR1 and CDR2 (germline): SGHTA, FQGNSA. The CDR3 loop spans 12 amino acids. The CDR3 region is CASSLFDQPQHF. The DNA of the CDR3 is TGTGCCAGCAGCTTATTCGATCAGCCCCAGCATTTT.

This chain joins TRBV19 and TRBJ1-5; 8 bases map to TRBD1. Germline CDR1 is LNHDA and CDR2 is SQIVND (reference sequence). This CDR3 has 14 residues. The J segment lost 3 bases and the V segment lost 10 bases, leaving 8 bases of the junction unmatched. CDR3 residues: CATATGVNNQPQHF. The CDR3 region has the DNA TGTGCCACCGCGACAGGGGTAAACAATCAGCCCCAGCATTTT.

A single count supports this clone. The chain carries TRBV7-9 and TRBJ2-2, with unresolved D. The CDR3 is 16 amino acids. Germline CDR1 and CDR2: SEHNR and FQNEAQ (reference sequence). Trimming stripped 5 bases from V and 2 bases from J, with 15 bases between. Here the CDR3 reads CASSHPLAVNTGELFF. The DNA for the CDR3 is TGTGCCAGCAGCCACCCCTTGGCGGTTAACACCGGGGAGCTGTTTTTT. The complete variable domain, with remaining parts taken from reference TRBV7-9 and TRBJ2-2, reads DTGVSQNPRHKITKRGQNVTFRCDPISEHNRLYWYRQTLGQGPEFLTYFQNEAQLEKSRLLSDRFSAERPKGSFSTLEIQRTEQGDSAMYLCASSHPLAVNTGELFFGEGSRLTVL.

This clone was seen a single time. The chain carries TRBV7-9 and TRBJ2-3; TRBD1 matches 9 bases. The CDR3 sequence is 15 residues long. The germline gives CDR1 SEHNR, CDR2 FQNEAQ (reference sequence). Trimming at V came to 4 bases and at J to 0 bases, leaving 2 bases not matched to a gene. In DNA form, the CDR3 reads TGTGCCAGCAGCTCAGGACAGGGGAGCACAGATACGCAGTATTTT. It specifies CASSSGQGSTDTQYF.